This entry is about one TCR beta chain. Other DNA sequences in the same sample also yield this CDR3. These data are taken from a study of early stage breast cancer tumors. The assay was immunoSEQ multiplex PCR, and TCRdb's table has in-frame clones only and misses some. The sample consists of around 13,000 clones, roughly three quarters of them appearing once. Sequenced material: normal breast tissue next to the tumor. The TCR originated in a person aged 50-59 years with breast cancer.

The DNA of the CDR3 is TGTGCCAGCAGCGGGGGACTAGGCAACACCGGGGAGCTGTTTTTT. It yields the protein CASSGGLGNTGELFF. The rearrangement links TRBV9 to TRBJ2-2, with TRBD2 identical over 8 bases. The CDR3 is made up of 15 amino acids. Germline lookup yields CDR1 SGDLS and CDR2 YYNGEE. J gave up 2 bases and V 3 bases, and 3 bases lay outside the gene matches.